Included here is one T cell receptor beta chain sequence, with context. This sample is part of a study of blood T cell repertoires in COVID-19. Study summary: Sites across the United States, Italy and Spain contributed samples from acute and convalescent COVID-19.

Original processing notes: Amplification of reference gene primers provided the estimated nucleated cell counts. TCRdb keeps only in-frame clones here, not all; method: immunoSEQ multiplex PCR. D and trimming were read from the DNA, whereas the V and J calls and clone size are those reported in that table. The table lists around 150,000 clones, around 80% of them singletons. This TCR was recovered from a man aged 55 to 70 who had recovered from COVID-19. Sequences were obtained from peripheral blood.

Here the CDR3 DNA reads TGTGCCTGGACTCCGGGACTAGGGAACAATGAGCAGTTCTTC. Protein: CAWTPGLGNNEQFF. The rearrangement joins TRBV30 to TRBJ2-1, with 8 bases lining up with TRBD2. The CDR3 is 14 residues long. V lost 4 bases and J lost 5; bases outside the gene matches: 7. Germline CDR1 reads GTSNPN; CDR2 reads SVGIG (reference sequence).